The 7 T cell receptor beta chains below were found in one sample sequenced in a study of T-cell memory formation after mild COVID-19. MiXCR was run by TCRdb on the 5' RACE reads, yielding one entry per CDR3 protein. Of approximately 230,000 distinct CDR3 sequences in the sample, roughly 15% were seen once. The sample comprised PBMCs or a T cell subset sorted from them (not recorded which). All receptors come from a man between 18 and 29 years old who had mild COVID-19 (a few samples of this study predate the infection). Cell type and time point are not known.

This clonotype was seen only a few times. The V and J genes are TRBV7-7 and TRBJ2-2; 7 nucleotides agree with TRBD1. This CDR3 contains 14 residues. The ends lost 6 bases at V and 5 bases at J; junction bases unmatched: 6. Looked up from germline, CDR1 is SSHAT and CDR2 is FNYEAQ (reference sequence). The CDR3, as DNA: TGTGCCAGCAGTCCAACAGGGGAAACCGGGGAGCTGTTTTTT. The encoded protein is CASSPTGETGELFF.

This clonotype turned up a few times. This chain uses TRBV7-2 with TRBJ1-5; D ambiguous. CDR3 length: 13 residues. CDR1 is SGHTA and CDR2 is FQGNSA in the germline V gene. V lost 4 bases and J lost 0, with 4 bases in between. In DNA, the CDR3 is TGTGCCAGCAGCTCGAGTAGCAATCAGCCCCAGCATTTT. Its translation is CASSSSSNQPQHF. Looking up the rest from reference TRBV7-2 and TRBJ1-5 gives the full variable domain: GAGVSQSPSNKVTEKGKDVELRCDPISGHTALYWYRQSLGQGLEFLIYFQGNSAPDKSGLPSDRFSAERTGGSVSTLTIQRTQQEDSAVYLCASSSSSNQPQHFGDGTRLSIL.

The rearrangement links TRBV20-1 to TRBJ2-3; D not certain. Germline assignment: CDR1 DFQATT and CDR2 SNEGSKA (reference sequence). Trimming stripped 5 bases from V and 2 bases from J, with 8 bases between. CDR3 size: 12 residues. The DNA of the CDR3 is TGCAGTGCTCAAAAGATCACAGATACGCAGTATTTT. Its protein is CSAQKITDTQYF.

There are many counts of this clonotype. The chain uses TRBV2 and TRBJ1-1; D uncertain. V was trimmed by 5 bases and J by 4 bases, leaving 14 bases between them. The CDR3 has 14 amino acids. CDR1 is SNHLY, CDR2 FYNNEI, per germline. CDR3 residues: CASSLSTEGTEAFF. The CDR3 coding sequence is TGTGCCAGCAGTCTATCCACGGAGGGCACTGAAGCTTTCTTT.

This clonotype turned up a few times. CDR3 amino acids: CASSLGYTEPADTQYF. CDR3 nucleotide sequence: TGCGCCAGCAGCTTGGGGTATACGGAACCCGCAGATACGCAGTATTTT. This chain connects TRBV5-1 to TRBJ2-3, with D uncertain. Germline lookup yields CDR1 SGHRS and CDR2 YFSETQ. The V and J ends lost 0 bases and 4 bases respectively, with 15 bases between them. The CDR3 runs to 16 residues.

This chain joins TRBV2 and TRBJ1-4; tentatively, D is TRBD1 (5 bases). CDR3 length: 14 amino acids. Trimming left V 7 bases short and J 3 bases short, with 12 bases between. From germline, CDR1 is SNHLY and CDR2 FYNNEI. DNA for the CDR3: TGTGCCAGCATTTTCCGGGGGGCTAATGAAAAACTGTTTTTT. Amino acids: CASIFRGANEKLFF. Looking up the rest from reference TRBV2 and TRBJ1-4 gives the full variable domain: EPEVTQTPSHQVTQMGQEVILRCVPISNHLYFYWYRQILGQKVEFLVSFYNNEISEKSEIFDDQFSVERPDGSNFTLKIRSTKLEDSAMYFCASIFRGANEKLFFGSGTQLSVL.

The V and J genes are TRBV20-1 and TRBJ2-3; 12 positions match TRBD2. Germline CDR1 DFQATT, CDR2 SNEGSKA (reference sequence). The CDR3 sequence is 15 residues long. Written as DNA, the CDR3 is TGCAGCGCACCACGGACTAGCGGGGTCCCAGATACGCAGTATTTT. Protein sequence: CSAPRTSGVPDTQYF.